This T cell receptor (beta chain) emerged from a study of metastatic and nonmetastatic thyroid tumors. Whole-study context: Repertoires from malignant and benign thyroid patients were compared across blood and tumor or nodule tissue.

None of the patients had undergone any treatment ahead of thyroid surgery. TCRdb re-clonotyped the PCR reads through MiXCR. This table holds about 70,000 clones, roughly 18% found once. Per the germline V gene, CDR1 is LNHDA and CDR2 is SQIVND (reference sequence). V was pared by 5 bases and J by 1 base, with 18 bases between. This CDR3 has 17 amino acids. This TCR was sampled from a female donor with papillary thyroid cancer or a benign thyroid nodule (not recorded which). Some clones in this sample may be carry-over from other donors' samples. The sequencing sample was made of blood. V gene TRBV19 combines with J gene TRBJ2-1, with no clear D. For the CDR3, the DNA is TGTGCCAGTAGTCTCATTTCGGTCACAATATCCTACAATGAGCAGTTCTTC. Protein sequence: CASSLISVTISYNEQFF.